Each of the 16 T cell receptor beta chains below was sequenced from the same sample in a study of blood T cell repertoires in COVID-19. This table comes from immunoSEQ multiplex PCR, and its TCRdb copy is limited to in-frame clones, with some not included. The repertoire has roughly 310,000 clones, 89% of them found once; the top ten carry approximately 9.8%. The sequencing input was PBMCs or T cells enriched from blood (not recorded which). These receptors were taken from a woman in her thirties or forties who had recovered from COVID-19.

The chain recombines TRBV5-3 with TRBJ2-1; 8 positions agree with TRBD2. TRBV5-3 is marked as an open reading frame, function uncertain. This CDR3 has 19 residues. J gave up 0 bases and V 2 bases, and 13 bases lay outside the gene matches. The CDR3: CARSFLRSGGLLSYNEQFF. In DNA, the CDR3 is TGTGCCAGAAGCTTCTTGAGGAGCGGGGGCCTCCTCTCCTACAATGAGCAGTTCTTC.

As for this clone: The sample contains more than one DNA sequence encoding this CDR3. CDR3 bases: TGTGCCAGCAGCCTAGGACAGGGGGGCGAGCAGTACTTC. This gives the protein CASSLGQGGEQYF. The chain couples TRBV7-8 to TRBJ2-7, with TRBD1 matching over 10 bases. CDR1 is SGHVS and CDR2 is FQNEAQ in the germline V gene. The CDR3 sequence is 13 residues long. V shed 5 bases and J 6 bases; nucleotides not matched to a gene: 4.

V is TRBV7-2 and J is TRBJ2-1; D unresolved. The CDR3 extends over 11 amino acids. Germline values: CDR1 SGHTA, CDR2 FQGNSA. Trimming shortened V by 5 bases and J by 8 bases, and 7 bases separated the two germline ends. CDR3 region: CASSRGYEQFF. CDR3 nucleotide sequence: TGTGCCAGCAGCCGAGGTTATGAGCAGTTCTTC.

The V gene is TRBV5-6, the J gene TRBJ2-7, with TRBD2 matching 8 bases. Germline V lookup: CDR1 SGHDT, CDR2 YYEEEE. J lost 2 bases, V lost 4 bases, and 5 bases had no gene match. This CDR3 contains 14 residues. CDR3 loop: CASSRAGGPYEQYF. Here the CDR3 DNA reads TGTGCCAGCAGCCGCGCGGGGGGCCCCTACGAGCAGTACTTC. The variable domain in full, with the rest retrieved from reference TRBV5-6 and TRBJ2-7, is DAGVTQSPTHLIKTRGQQVTLRCSPKSGHDTVSWYQQALGQGPQFIFQYYEEEERQRGNFPDRFSGHQFPNYSSELNVNALLLGDSALYLCASSRAGGPYEQYFGPGTRLTVT.

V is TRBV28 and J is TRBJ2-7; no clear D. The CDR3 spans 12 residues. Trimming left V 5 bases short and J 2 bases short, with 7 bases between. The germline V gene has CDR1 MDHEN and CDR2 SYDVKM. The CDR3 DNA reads TGTGCCAGCAGTCCGCAGGCCTACGAGCAGTACTTC. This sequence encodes CASSPQAYEQYF.

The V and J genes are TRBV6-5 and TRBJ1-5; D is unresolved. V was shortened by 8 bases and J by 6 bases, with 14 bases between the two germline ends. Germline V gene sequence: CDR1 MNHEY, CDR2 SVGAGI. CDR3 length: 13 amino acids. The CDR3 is CASAGSRGQPQHF. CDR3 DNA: TGTGCCAGCGCCGGGTCCCGGGGTCAGCCCCAGCATTTT.

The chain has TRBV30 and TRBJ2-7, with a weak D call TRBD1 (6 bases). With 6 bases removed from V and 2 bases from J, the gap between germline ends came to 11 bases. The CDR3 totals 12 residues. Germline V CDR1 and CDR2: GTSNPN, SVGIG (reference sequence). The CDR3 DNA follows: TGTGCCTGTAGGGACATTGCCTACGAGCAGTACTTC. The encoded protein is CACRDIAYEQYF.

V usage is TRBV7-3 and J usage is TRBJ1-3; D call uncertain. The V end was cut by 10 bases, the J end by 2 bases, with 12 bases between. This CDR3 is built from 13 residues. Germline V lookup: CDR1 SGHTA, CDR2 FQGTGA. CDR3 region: CAIGSPPGNTIYF. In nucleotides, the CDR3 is TGTGCCATCGGGTCTCCCCCTGGAAACACCATATATTTT.

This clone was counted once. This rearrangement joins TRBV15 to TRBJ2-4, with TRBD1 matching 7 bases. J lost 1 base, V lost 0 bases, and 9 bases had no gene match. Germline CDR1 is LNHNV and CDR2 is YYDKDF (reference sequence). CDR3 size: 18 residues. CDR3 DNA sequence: TGTGCCACCAGCAGAGATAAGGGACAGTCTTGGGCCAAAAACATTCAGTACTTC. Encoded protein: CATSRDKGQSWAKNIQYF.

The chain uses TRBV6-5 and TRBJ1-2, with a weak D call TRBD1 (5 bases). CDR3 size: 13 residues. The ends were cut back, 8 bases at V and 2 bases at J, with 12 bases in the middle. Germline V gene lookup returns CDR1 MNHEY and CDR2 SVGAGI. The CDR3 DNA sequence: TGTGCCAGCGGTCGGGCAGGGAACTATGGCTACACCTTC. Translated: CASGRAGNYGYTF.

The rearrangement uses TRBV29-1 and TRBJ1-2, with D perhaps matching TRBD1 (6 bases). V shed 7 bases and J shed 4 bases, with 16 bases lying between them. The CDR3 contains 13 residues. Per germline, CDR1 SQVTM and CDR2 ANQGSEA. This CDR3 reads CSATRGIAYGYTF. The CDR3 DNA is TGCAGCGCGACCAGGGGAATTGCCTATGGCTACACCTTC. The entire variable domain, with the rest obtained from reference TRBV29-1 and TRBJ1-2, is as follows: SAVISQKPSRDICQRGTSLTIQCQVDSQVTMMFWYRQQPGQSLTLIATANQGSEATYESGFVIDKFPISRPNLTFSTLTVSNMSPEDSSIYLCSATRGIAYGYTFGSGTRLTVV.

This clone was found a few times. This CDR3 is CASSHRSSSRDEQYF. The CDR3 DNA is TGCGCCAGCAGCCATCGGAGCAGCTCACGGGACGAGCAGTACTTC. The gene calls are TRBV4-1 and TRBJ2-7; no clear D gene. The ends were cut back, 3 bases at V and 5 bases at J, with 17 bases in the middle. Germline CDR1 and CDR2: MGHRA and YSYEKL. This CDR3 has 15 amino acids.

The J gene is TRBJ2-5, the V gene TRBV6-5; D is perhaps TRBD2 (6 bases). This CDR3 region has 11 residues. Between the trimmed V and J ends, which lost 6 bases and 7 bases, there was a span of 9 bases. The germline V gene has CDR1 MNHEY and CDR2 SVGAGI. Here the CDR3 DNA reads TGTGCCAGCAGCCACGGGGGGACCCAGTACTTC. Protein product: CASSHGGTQYF.

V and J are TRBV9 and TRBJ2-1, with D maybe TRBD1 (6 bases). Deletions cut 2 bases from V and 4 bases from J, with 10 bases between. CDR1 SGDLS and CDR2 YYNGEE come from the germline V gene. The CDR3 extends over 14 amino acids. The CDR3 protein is CASSVGGQYNEQFF. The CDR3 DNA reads TGTGCCAGCAGCGTGGGTGGACAGTACAATGAGCAGTTCTTC.

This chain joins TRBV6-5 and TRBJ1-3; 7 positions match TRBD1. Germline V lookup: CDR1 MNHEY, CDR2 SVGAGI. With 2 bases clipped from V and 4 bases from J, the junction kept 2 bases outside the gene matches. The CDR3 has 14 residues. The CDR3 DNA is TGTGCCAGCAGTTACGGGGACAGCGGAAACACCATATATTTT. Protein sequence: CASSYGDSGNTIYF.

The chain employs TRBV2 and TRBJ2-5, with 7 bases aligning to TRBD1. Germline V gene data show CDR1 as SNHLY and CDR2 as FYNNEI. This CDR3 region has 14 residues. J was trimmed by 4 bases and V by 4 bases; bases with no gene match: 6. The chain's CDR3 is CASSAAGGRETQYF. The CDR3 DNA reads TGTGCCAGCAGTGCTGCAGGGGGTAGAGAGACCCAGTACTTC. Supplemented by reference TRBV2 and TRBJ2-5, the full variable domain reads EPEVTQTPSHQVTQMGQEVILRCVPISNHLYFYWYRQILGQKVEFLVSFYNNEISEKSEIFDDQFSVERPDGSNFTLKIRSTKLEDSAMYFCASSAAGGRETQYFGPGTRLLVL.